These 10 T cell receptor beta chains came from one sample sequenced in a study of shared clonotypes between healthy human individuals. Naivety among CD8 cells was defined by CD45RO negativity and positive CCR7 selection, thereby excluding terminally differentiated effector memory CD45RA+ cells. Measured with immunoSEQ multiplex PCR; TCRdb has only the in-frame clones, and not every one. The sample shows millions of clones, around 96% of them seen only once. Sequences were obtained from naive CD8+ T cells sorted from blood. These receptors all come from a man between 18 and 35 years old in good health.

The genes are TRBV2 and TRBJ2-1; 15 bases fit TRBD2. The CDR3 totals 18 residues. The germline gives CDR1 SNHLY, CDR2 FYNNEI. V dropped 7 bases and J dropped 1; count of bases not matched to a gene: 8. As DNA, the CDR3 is TGTGCCAGCACCGGGGAAGGGACTAGCGGGGGGTCCTACAATGAGCAGTTCTTC. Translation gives CASTGEGTSGGSYNEQFF. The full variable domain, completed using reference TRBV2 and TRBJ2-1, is EPEVTQTPSHQVTQMGQEVILRCVPISNHLYFYWYRQILGQKVEFLVSFYNNEISEKSEIFDDQFSVERPDGSNFTLKIRSTKLEDSAMYFCASTGEGTSGGSYNEQFFGPGTRLTVL.

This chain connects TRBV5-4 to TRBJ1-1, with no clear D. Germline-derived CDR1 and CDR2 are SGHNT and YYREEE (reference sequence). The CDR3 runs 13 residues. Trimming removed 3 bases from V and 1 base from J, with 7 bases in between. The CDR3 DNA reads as TGTGCCAGCAGCTCAAGGGAGAACACTGAAGCTTTCTTT. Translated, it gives CASSSRENTEAFF.

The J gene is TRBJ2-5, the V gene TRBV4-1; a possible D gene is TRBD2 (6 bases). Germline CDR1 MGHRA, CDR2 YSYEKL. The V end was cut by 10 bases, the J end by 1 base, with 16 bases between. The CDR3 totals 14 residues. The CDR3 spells CATGKEGTQETQYF. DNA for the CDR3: TGCGCCACCGGGAAGGAGGGGACCCAAGAGACCCAGTACTTC.

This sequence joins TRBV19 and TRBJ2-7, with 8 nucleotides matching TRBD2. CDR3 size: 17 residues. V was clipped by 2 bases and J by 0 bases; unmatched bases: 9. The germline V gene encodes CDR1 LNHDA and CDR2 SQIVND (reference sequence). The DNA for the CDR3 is TGTGCCAGTAGTATAACGGGGGGGCCCCAGGGCTCCTACGAGCAGTACTTC. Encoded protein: CASSITGGPQGSYEQYF. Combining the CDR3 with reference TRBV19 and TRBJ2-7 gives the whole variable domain DGGITQSPKYLFRKEGQNVTLSCEQNLNHDAMYWYRQDPGQGLRLIYYSQIVNDFQKGDIAEGYSVSREKKESFPLTVTSAQKNPTAFYLCASSITGGPQGSYEQYFGPGTRLTVT.

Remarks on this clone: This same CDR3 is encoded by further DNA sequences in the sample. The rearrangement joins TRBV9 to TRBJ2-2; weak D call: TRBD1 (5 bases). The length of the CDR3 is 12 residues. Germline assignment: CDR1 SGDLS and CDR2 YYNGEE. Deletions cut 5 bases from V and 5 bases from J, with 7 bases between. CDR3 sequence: CASSRGTGELFF. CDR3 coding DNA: TGTGCCAGCAGTAGGGGAACCGGGGAGCTGTTTTTT.

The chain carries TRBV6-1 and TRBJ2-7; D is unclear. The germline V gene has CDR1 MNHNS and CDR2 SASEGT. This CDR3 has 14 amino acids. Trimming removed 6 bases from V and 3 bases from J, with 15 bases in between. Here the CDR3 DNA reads TGTGCCAGCAGCTCCCAGACGAGATACTACGAGCAGTACTTC. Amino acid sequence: CASSSQTRYYEQYF.

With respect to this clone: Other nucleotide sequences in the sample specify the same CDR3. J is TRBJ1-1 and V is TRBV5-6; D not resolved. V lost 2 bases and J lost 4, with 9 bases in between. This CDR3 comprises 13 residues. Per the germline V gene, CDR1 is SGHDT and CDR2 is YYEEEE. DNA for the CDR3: TGTGCCAGCAGCTTTGGGGAGAGCACTGAAGCTTTCTTT. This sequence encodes CASSFGESTEAFF.

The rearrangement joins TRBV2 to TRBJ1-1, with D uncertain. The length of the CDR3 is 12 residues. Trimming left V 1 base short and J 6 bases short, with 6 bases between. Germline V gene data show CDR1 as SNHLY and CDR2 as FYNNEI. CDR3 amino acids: CASSEEGPEAFF. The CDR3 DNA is TGTGCCAGCAGTGAAGAGGGCCCTGAAGCTTTCTTT.

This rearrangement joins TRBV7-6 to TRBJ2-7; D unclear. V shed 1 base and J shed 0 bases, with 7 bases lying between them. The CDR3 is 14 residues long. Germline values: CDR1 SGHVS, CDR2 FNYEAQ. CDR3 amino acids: CASSLGANSYEQYF. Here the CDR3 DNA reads TGTGCCAGCAGCTTAGGTGCCAACTCCTACGAGCAGTACTTC.

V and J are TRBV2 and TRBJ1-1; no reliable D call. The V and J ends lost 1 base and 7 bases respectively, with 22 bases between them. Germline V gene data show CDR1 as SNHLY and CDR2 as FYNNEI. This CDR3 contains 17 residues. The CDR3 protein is CASSEVIGLPLVNEAFF. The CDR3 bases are TGTGCCAGCAGTGAAGTTATAGGGCTTCCCCTGGTTAATGAAGCTTTCTTT.